Listed here are 14 T cell receptor beta chains from one sample, sequenced in a study of cytomegalovirus exposure and HLA in healthy donors. The primer mix had 60 Vbeta and 13 Jbeta primers. Using immunoSEQ multiplex PCR, the repertoire was profiled, and TCRdb retains in-frame clones only, with some absent. The sample includes roughly 190,000 clones, roughly an eighth seen only once; the top ten take 7.5% to 10%. The sequencing sample was made of PBMCs. These receptors originate from a man aged 50-60 years in good health and CMV-seropositive.

The chain links TRBV11-2 to TRBJ1-6; D is possibly TRBD1 (6 bases). Looked up from germline, CDR1 is SGHAT and CDR2 is FQNNGV. V dropped 8 bases and J dropped 8 bases, with 19 bases sitting between them. The CDR3 has 15 residues. CDR3 in DNA: TGTGCCAGCCGCCAGCGGGGGGCGTCGGATTCACCCCTCCACTTT. Translating it yields CASRQRGASDSPLHF. Full variable domain (rest looked up from reference TRBV11-2 and TRBJ1-6): EAGVAQSPRYKIIEKRQSVAFWCNPISGHATLYWYQQILGQGPKLLIQFQNNGVVDDSQLPKDRFSAERLKGVDSTLKIQPAKLEDSAVYLCASRQRGASDSPLHFGNGTRLTVT.

V and J are TRBV4-3 and TRBJ1-4, with a weak D call TRBD1 (5 bases). V was trimmed by 0 bases and J by 8 bases, leaving 13 bases between them. Germline CDR1 LGHNA, CDR2 YSLEER. This CDR3 comprises 15 residues. The CDR3 region has the DNA TGCGCCAGCAGCCAAGAGGCAGGGCTGGCCGAAAAACTGTTTTTT. This sequence encodes CASSQEAGLAEKLFF.

The chain uses TRBV5-1 and TRBJ2-5; 9 bases map to TRBD2. V gave up 3 bases and J gave up 5 bases; unmatched junction bases: 11. Germline loops: CDR1 SGHRS, CDR2 YFSETQ. The CDR3 sequence is 16 residues long. The CDR3 region is CASSSKGTSPRETQYF. As DNA, the CDR3 is TGCGCCAGCAGCTCCAAGGGGACTAGCCCTAGGGAGACCCAGTACTTC.

In DNA, the CDR3 is TGTGCCAGCAGGACAGGGGGCTTTTACACTGAAGCTTTCTTT. Translating it yields CASRTGGFYTEAFF. V is TRBV6-1 and J is TRBJ1-1; TRBD1 matches at 10 bases. Germline V gene lookup returns CDR1 MNHNS and CDR2 SASEGT. The CDR3 is 14 amino acids. After removal of 6 bases from V and 3 bases from J, the junction contained 4 bases not matched to a gene.

The chain carries TRBV7-9 and TRBJ1-3, with 7 positions matching TRBD1. With V trimmed by 2 bases and J by 4 bases, 8 bases remained unmatched. This CDR3 has 16 residues. The V gene's germline CDR1 is SEHNR and CDR2 FQNEAQ (reference sequence). CDR3 in amino acids: CASSLTGAQAGNTIYF. The CDR3 DNA reads as TGTGCCAGCAGCTTAACAGGGGCGCAGGCGGGAAACACCATATATTTT. Filled out from reference TRBV7-9 and TRBJ1-3, the complete variable domain reads DTGVSQNPRHKITKRGQNVTFRCDPISEHNRLYWYRQTLGQGPEFLTYFQNEAQLEKSRLLSDRFSAERPKGSFSTLEIQRTEQGDSAMYLCASSLTGAQAGNTIYFGEGSWLTVV.

Turning to this clone: This sample includes further DNA sequences coding for the same CDR3. The gene calls are TRBV5-1 and TRBJ1-2; weak D call: TRBD1 (5 bases). Per germline, CDR1 SGHRS and CDR2 YFSETQ. Deletions cut 0 bases from V and 6 bases from J, with 15 bases between. This CDR3 is 15 amino acids long. Written as DNA, the CDR3 is TGCGCCAGCAGCTTGGAAGGACAAGGGGCTAATGGCTACACCTTC. Protein: CASSLEGQGANGYTF.

The V call is TRBV5-1, the J call TRBJ1-1, with no clear D. The CDR3 runs 15 residues. In germline, CDR1 is SGHRS, CDR2 YFSETQ. Trimming removed 0 bases from V and 4 bases from J, with 13 bases in between. This chain's CDR3 is CASSLAPRLGTEAFF. The CDR3 DNA reads TGCGCCAGCAGCTTGGCCCCCAGGTTGGGCACTGAAGCTTTCTTT.

This clone has only a few counts. The gene calls are TRBV5-4 and TRBJ2-5, with TRBD2 matching 13 bases. The junction had 5 bases not matched to a gene; V was cut back by 4 bases and J by 5 bases. This CDR3 has 15 residues. The V gene's germline CDR1 is SGHNT and CDR2 YYREEE (reference sequence). The CDR3 coding sequence is TGTGCCAGCAGCACAACTAGCGGGGGGGAGGAGACCCAGTACTTC. It encodes CASSTTSGGEETQYF.

In its sample, this clone was seen a few times. This sequence joins TRBV6-1 and TRBJ1-1; 9 bases agree with TRBD1. CDR1 MNHNS and CDR2 SASEGT come from the germline V gene. Losses at the gene ends were 6 bases for V and 1 base for J; bases not matched to a gene: 6. The CDR3 contains 15 residues. The CDR3 sequence: CASRPTGQGNTEAFF. For the CDR3, the DNA is TGTGCCAGCAGGCCCACGGGACAGGGGAACACTGAAGCTTTCTTT.

The V call is TRBV5-8, the J call TRBJ2-2; possibly TRBD1 for D (5 bases). Trimming removed 1 base from V and 4 bases from J, with 11 bases in between. CDR1 is SGHTS, CDR2 YDEGEE, per germline. This CDR3 is 15 amino acids long. The DNA of the CDR3 is TGTGCCAGCAGCTTGATGGGGCAGGGCACCGGGGAGCTGTTTTTT. It is translated as CASSLMGQGTGELFF.

CDR3 DNA: TGTGCCAGCAGTTCCCTCGGGACAGCAAGGGATGGCTACACCTTC. Its protein is CASSSLGTARDGYTF. The chain recombines TRBV28 with TRBJ1-2, with 7 bases fitting TRBD1. Per the germline V gene, CDR1 is MDHEN and CDR2 is SYDVKM. The V segment lost 4 bases and the J segment 6 bases; nucleotides outside the gene matches: 11. CDR3 length: 15 residues.

This clone was observed a handful of times. At the DNA level, this CDR3 is encoded by other sequences in the same sample as well. The CDR3 nucleotides are TGTGCCAGCAGTGAAGCAGGGGGAAGCAATCAGCCCCAGCATTTT. This translates into CASSEAGGSNQPQHF. The V and J genes are TRBV6-1 and TRBJ1-5, with D possibly matching TRBD1 (6 bases). CDR3 length: 15 amino acids. The germline V gene has CDR1 MNHNS and CDR2 SASEGT. V lost 0 bases and J 1 base, leaving 7 bases between the germline ends.

The chain recombines TRBV19 with TRBJ1-2, with TRBD1 identical over 8 bases. The trim removed 5 bases at V and 0 bases at J, leaving 8 bases unmatched. The germline V gene encodes CDR1 LNHDA and CDR2 SQIVND (reference sequence). The CDR3 runs to 16 residues. The CDR3 spells CASSVQGVPANYGYTF. CDR3 DNA: TGTGCCAGTAGTGTACAGGGGGTCCCAGCTAACTATGGCTACACCTTC.

This clone was counted a few times. An end of the junction differs from the germline gene, which may be a read error. The rearrangement links TRBV4-3 to TRBJ2-5; 11 bases fit TRBD2. This CDR3 has 16 residues. Germline CDR1 reads LGHNA; CDR2 reads YSLEER. CDR3 residues: CASSPGTSGGGETRYF. The CDR3 coding sequence is TGCGCCAGCAGCCCCGGGACTAGCGGCGGCGGAGAGACCCGGTACTTC.